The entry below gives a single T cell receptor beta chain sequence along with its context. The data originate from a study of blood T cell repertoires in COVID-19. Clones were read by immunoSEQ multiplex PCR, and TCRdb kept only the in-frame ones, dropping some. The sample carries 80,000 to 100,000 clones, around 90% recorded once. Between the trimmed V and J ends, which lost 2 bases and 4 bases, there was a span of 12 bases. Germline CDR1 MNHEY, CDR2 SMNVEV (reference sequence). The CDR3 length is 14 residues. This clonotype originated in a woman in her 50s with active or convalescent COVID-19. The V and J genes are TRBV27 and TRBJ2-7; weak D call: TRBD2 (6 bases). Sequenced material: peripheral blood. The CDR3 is CASSLNAGTYEQYF. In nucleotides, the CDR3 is TGTGCCAGCAGTTTAAACGCAGGGACTTACGAGCAGTACTTC.